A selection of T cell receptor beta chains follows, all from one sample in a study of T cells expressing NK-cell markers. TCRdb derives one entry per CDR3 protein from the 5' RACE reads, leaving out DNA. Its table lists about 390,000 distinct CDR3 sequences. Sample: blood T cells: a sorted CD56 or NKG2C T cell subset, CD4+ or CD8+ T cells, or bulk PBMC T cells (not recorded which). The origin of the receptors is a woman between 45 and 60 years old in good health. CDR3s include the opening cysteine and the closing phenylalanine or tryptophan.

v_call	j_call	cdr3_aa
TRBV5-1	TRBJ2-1	CASSLAVGLPSSYNEQFF
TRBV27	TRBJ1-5	CASSSSGRRGQPQHF
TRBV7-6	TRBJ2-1	CASSLIMGVEQFF
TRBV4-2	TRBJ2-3	CASSQAGGDTQYF
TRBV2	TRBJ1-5	CASSGDANNQPQHF
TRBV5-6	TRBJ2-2	CASSSQPTGELFF
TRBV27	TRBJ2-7	CASSPGLADVEQYF
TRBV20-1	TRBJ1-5	CSARYRDNQPQHF
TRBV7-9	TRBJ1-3	CASSLGQGYGNTIYF
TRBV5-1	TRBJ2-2	CASSWIAGGIAGELFF
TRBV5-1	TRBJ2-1	CASNNPGGELFF
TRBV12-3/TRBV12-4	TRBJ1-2	CASSLARQFYGYTF
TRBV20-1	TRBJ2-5	CSARFIEETQYF
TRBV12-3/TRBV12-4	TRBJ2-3	CASSSAGGNGADTQYF
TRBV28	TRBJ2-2	CASSLWTGDETGELFF
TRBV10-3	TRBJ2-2	CAISETSGTNTGELFF
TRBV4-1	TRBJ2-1	CASSQLGLQREPQFF